This TCR beta chain was retrieved from a study of regulatory T cells in long-lasting Graves disease. This sample's time point: persistent/refractory GD, antithyroid drugs over 5 years with positive TRAb. Making the TCR library involved RNA that had been extracted from PBMCs. Arm-PCR of CDR3 regions with iRepertoire HTBI primers generated TCR beta libraries. TCRdb processed the multiplex PCR reads anew with MiXCR; each CDR3 protein has one entry. Of a few hundred thousand distinct CDR3 sequences listed, around 20% are singletons. This CDR3 is built from 15 residues. J was trimmed by 8 bases and V by 3 bases; bases with no gene match: 9. CDR1 is MNHNS, CDR2 SASEGT, per germline.

This TCR was sampled from a female donor with Graves disease. The material sequenced was peripheral blood mononuclear cells (PBMCs), taken when the disease was refractory, from a patient treated with antithyroid drugs. The chain combines TRBV6-1 with TRBJ2-2; 7 bases line up with TRBD1. CDR3 sequence: CASSDRTGGLGELFF. The CDR3, as DNA: TGTGCCAGCAGTGACCGGACAGGAGGTTTGGGGGAGCTGTTTTTT.